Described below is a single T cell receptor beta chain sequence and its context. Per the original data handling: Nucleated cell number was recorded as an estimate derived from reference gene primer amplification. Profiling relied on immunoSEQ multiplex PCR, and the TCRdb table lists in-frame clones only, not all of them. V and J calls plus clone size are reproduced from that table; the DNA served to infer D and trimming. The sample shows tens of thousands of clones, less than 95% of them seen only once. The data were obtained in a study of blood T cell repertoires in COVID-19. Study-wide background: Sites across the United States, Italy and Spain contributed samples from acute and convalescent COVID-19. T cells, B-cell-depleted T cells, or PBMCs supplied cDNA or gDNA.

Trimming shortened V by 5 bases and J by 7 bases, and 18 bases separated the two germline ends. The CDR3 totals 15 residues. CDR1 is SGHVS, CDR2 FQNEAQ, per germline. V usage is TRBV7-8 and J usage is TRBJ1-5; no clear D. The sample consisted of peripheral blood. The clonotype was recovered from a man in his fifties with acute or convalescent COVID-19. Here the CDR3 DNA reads TGTGCCAGCAGCAGCGGACCCAAAGGCGAACAGCCCCAGCATTTT. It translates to CASSSGPKGEQPQHF.